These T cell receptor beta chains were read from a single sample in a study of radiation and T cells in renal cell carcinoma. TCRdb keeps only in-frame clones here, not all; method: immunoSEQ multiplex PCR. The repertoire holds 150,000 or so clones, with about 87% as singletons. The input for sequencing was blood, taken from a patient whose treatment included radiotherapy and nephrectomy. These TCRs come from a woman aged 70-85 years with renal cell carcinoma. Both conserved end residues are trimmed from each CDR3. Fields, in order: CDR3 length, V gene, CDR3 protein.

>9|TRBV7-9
ASSFNYEQY
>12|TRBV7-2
ASSSQTYQETQY
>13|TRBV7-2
ASSLERAPRGELF
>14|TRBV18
ASSPRMGQGNTEAF
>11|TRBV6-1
ASSAGRNTEAF
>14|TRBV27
ASSLSPGGIGSPLH
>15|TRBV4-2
ASSQELAGLAKNIQY
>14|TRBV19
ASRLGLRANTGELF
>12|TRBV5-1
ASSLVGGDYEQY
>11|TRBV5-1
ASSPDRGETQY
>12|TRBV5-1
ASSLAGGDHEQY
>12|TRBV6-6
ASSRDPRVEKLF
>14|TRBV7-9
ASSLGLAGRTDTQY
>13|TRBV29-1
SAQPRTGLLTEAF
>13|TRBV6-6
ASSYYGDRGNEQY
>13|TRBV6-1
ASSEFQGYSYEQY
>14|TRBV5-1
ASSPRTSGSYNEQF
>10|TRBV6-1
ASSRMGTEAF
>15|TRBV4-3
ASSQGTRLAGVYEQY
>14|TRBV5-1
ASSLARRGLNNEQF
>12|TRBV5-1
ASSAAGSLDTQY
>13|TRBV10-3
AISRTSGGEREQF
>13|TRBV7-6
ASSSASGAGNTIY
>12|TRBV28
ASSLSMSVYEQY
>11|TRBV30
AWSVGTGERAF
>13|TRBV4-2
ASSPGTTAQETQY
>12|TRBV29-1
SVAAGRSSYEQY
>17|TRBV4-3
ASSQDLGAGSVMNTEAF
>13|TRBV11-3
ASSPGRGDLYEQY
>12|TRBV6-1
ASSRDSRTYGYT
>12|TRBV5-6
ASSLTGSRSEQY
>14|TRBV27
ASSLSAAGMKNIQY
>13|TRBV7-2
ASSLRLRSSYEQY
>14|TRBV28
ASSTYRGLSNSPLH
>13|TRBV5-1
ASSLGQGAAGELF
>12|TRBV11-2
ASIHPSGAGELF
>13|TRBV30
AWSRLDRLNTEAF
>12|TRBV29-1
SALNQKRFTEAF
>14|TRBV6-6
ASSYPASGGGETQY
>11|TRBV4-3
ASSPSKADTQY